The T cell receptor (beta chain) described here comes from a study of blood T cell repertoires in COVID-19. Study information: Samples taken during acute and convalescent COVID-19 were collected in the United States, Italy and Spain.

The method was immunoSEQ multiplex PCR; TCRdb's version includes in-frame clones alone and lacks a portion of them. The table shows about 100,000 clones, with approximately 86% occurring only once. The sequence derives from a man aged 50-60 years with active or convalescent COVID-19. The sample comprised peripheral blood.

CDR3 nucleotide sequence: TGTGCCAGCAGCCAAGCAATTAGACTCTACTTC. Translated, it gives CASSQAIRLYF. The rearrangement links TRBV3-1 (or the pseudogene TRBV3-2) to TRBJ2-4; D is unresolved. The CDR3 totals 11 residues. Germline CDR1 is LGHDT and CDR2 is YNNKEL (reference sequence). V was pared by 1 base and J by 16 bases, with 11 bases between.